A selection of T cell receptor beta chains follows, all from one sample in a study of cytomegalovirus exposure and HLA in healthy donors. Sequencing used immunoSEQ multiplex PCR; TCRdb keeps in-frame clones, though not all of them. Of tens of thousands of clones in the sample, 65% to 90% were seen once. Sequenced input: PBMCs. Receptors were obtained from a man aged 30-40 years in good health and CMV-seronegative. Both conserved end residues are part of each CDR3. Each record gives: V gene, D gene, J gene, clone size, CDR3 DNA, CDR3 protein. A D gene is named only where the DNA matches it firmly. Only part of the rows carry a size: once, few, many, or a class if the clone is expanded.

TRBV30	TRBD2	TRBJ2-1	once	TGTGCCTGGAGTCTAGCGGGAGGGTCCTACAATGAGCAGTTCTTC	CAWSLAGGSYNEQFF
TRBV29-1	TRBD2	TRBJ2-5	NA	TGCAGCGTCCTTAGCGGGAGGGCTGAGACCCAGTACTTC	CSVLSGRAETQYF
TRBV10-3	TRBD1	TRBJ2-5	few	TGTGCCTCGCAAGTTCCAGGGGGCGCGGAGACCCAGTACTTC	CASQVPGGAETQYF
TRBV10-3	NA	TRBJ2-7	few	TGTGCCATCAGTGATCAGGTACTCTACGAGCAGTACTTC	CAISDQVLYEQYF
TRBV4-2	NA	TRBJ1-1	NA	TGTGCCAGCAGCCAAGAGGGCCCAGGGGCCGACACTGAAGCTTTCTTT	CASSQEGPGADTEAFF
TRBV9	TRBD2	TRBJ2-2	NA	TGTGCCAGCAGCGTAGATGGCGGGGGAAACACCGGGGAGCTGTTTTTT	CASSVDGGGNTGELFF
TRBV14	TRBD1	TRBJ1-2	once	TGTGCCAGCAGCCCCGGGACAGGGAAATATGGCTACACCTTC	CASSPGTGKYGYTF
TRBV25-1	NA	TRBJ2-4	NA	TGTGCCAGCAGTAAGGACAGCCAAAACATTCAGTACTTC	CASSKDSQNIQYF
TRBV27	NA	TRBJ1-2	NA	TGTGCCAGCAGCTCAGGGGACTATGGCTACACCTTC	CASSSGDYGYTF
TRBV7-2	TRBD2	TRBJ2-3	NA	TGTGCCAGCAGCTTAGAAGGGGCTAGCGGGGGGGCCTTAGATACGCAGTATTTT	CASSLEGASGGALDTQYF
TRBV19	TRBD2	TRBJ2-3	NA	TGTGCCAGTAGTACAGGGACTAGCGTATCAGCAGATACGCAGTATTTT	CASSTGTSVSADTQYF
TRBV7-9	NA	TRBJ1-5	NA	TGTGCCAGCAGCGCCGGACAGTCAAGCAATCAGCCCCAGCATTTT	CASSAGQSSNQPQHF
TRBV30	NA	TRBJ1-4	NA	TGTGCCTGGGGGATAGGGGGGGGGCCTAATGAAAAACTGTTTTTT	CAWGIGGGPNEKLFF
TRBV4-2	TRBD2	TRBJ2-1	NA	TGTGCCAGCAGCCAAGGGCCCAGCGGGGGGGCGGATGAGCAGTTCTTC	CASSQGPSGGADEQFF
TRBV4-3	TRBD1	TRBJ1-4	NA	TGCGCCAGCAGCCAAGATGCCGGGACAGGGGAAACTCGGGGTGAAAAACTGTTTTTT	CASSQDAGTGETRGEKLFF
TRBV2	TRBD2	TRBJ2-7	NA	TGTGCCAGCAGTGATACTAGCGGGAGCTCCTACGAGCAGTACTTC	CASSDTSGSSYEQYF
TRBV13	NA	TRBJ1-4	NA	TGTGCCAGCAGCTCAAAACGACAGATTAGTTATGAAAAACTGTTTTTT	CASSSKRQISYEKLFF
TRBV11-2	TRBD1	TRBJ2-3	NA	TGTGCCAGCAGCCCAGGACAGGGTGACTATACGCAGTATTTT	CASSPGQGDYTQYF
TRBV5-1	TRBD1	TRBJ1-6	NA	TGCGCCAGCGGGACAGGGGAAAATTCACCCCTCCACTTT	CASGTGENSPLHF
TRBV6-5	NA	TRBJ2-7	NA	TGTGCCAGCAGTTACTCGAACACCCACTACGAGCAGTACTTC	CASSYSNTHYEQYF
TRBV11-3	NA	TRBJ2-3	NA	TGTGCCAGCAGCTTCGGTCAAGAGACAGATACGCAGTATTTT	CASSFGQETDTQYF
TRBV7-8	TRBD1	TRBJ1-1	NA	TGTGCCAGCACCCTACAGGGGATTAACACTGAAGCTTTCTTT	CASTLQGINTEAFF
TRBV6-6	NA	TRBJ2-3	once	TGTGCCAGCAGTTACCAGCGGGTTGAGACAGATACGCAGTATTTT	CASSYQRVETDTQYF
TRBV18	TRBD1	TRBJ1-2	NA	TGTGCCAGCTCAGCGGGACAGACGTTCTATGGCTACACCTTC	CASSAGQTFYGYTF
TRBV5-1	TRBD2	TRBJ2-3	NA	TGCGCCAGCAGGGAGGGAGGGCGCGCAGATACGCAGTATTTT	CASREGGRADTQYF
TRBV3-2	NA	TRBJ1-5	NA	TGTGCCAGCAGCCCACAGCATTTT	CASSPQHF
TRBV7-6	NA	TRBJ2-1	NA	TGTGCCAGCAGCCCACGGTGGGCTACCACCTACAATGAGCAGTTCTTC	CASSPRWATTYNEQFF
TRBV5-5	TRBD2	TRBJ2-2	NA	TGTGCCAGCAGCTTCGGGACTAGCGGGAGGGCCGGGGAGCTGTTTTTT	CASSFGTSGRAGELFF
TRBV29-1	NA	TRBJ2-5	NA	TGCAGCGTTGCAGGGGTGGCGGAGACCCAGTACTTC	CSVAGVAETQYF
TRBV2	NA	TRBJ2-7	NA	TGTGCCAGCAGTTCGGACGTCCAGGGCGAGCAGTACTTC	CASSSDVQGEQYF
TRBV7-9	TRBD1	TRBJ2-3	NA	TGTGCCAGCAGCTCAGGACAGGGTCAAGGGGATACGCAGTATTTT	CASSSGQGQGDTQYF
TRBV5-1	NA	TRBJ1-2	once	TGCGCCAGCAGTCACAGGGTACGTGCTGGCTACACCTTC	CASSHRVRAGYTF
TRBV6-5	TRBD1	TRBJ1-4	NA	TGTGCCAGCAGTTACGGGACAGCTGAAAAACTGTTTTTT	CASSYGTAEKLFF
TRBV18	TRBD1	TRBJ1-2	NA	TGTGCCAGCTCACCAAAGGACAGGGGGGCCTTTTTCTATGGCTACACCTTC	CASSPKDRGAFFYGYTF
TRBV11-3	NA	TRBJ2-2	once	TGTGCCAGCAGCTTTCAGGGGAGCACCGGGGAGCTGTTTTTT	CASSFQGSTGELFF
TRBV7-2	NA	TRBJ2-6	NA	TGTGCCAGCAGCTCCGGACAGCCTGGGGCCAACGTCCTGACTTTC	CASSSGQPGANVLTF
TRBV19	NA	TRBJ1-1	NA	TGTGCCAGTAGTATTCCCCCATTCAGGGGCGCCGGCACTGAAGCTTTCTTT	CASSIPPFRGAGTEAFF
TRBV4-1	NA	TRBJ2-1	NA	TGCGCCAGCAGCCAAGATGGCTTGCAGTTCTTC	CASSQDGLQFF
TRBV9	NA	TRBJ2-3	NA	TGTGCCAGCAGCGGTAGCATCGATACGCAGTATTTT	CASSGSIDTQYF
TRBV6-4	TRBD2	TRBJ2-1	NA	TGTGCCAGCAGTGAAGCTAGCGGGTTAAATGAGCAGTTCTTC	CASSEASGLNEQFF
TRBV30	NA	TRBJ1-2	NA	TGTGCCTGGAGTCTCCCCAACTTAGGACAGAAGGATGGCTACACCTTC	CAWSLPNLGQKDGYTF
TRBV5-4	NA	TRBJ2-1	NA	TGTGCCAGCAGCCCCCGTGGTGGACTTAGCTCCTACAATGAGCAGTTCTTC	CASSPRGGLSSYNEQFF
TRBV10-1	TRBD1	TRBJ1-6	few	TGCGCCAGCAGGGACAGGGCCATGAATAATTCACCCCTCCACTTT	CASRDRAMNNSPLHF
TRBV21-1	NA	TRBJ2-3	NA	TGTGCCAGCAGCATTAGGTGGACCGGGACTAGGGATTACACAGATACGCAGTATTTT	CASSIRWTGTRDYTDTQYF
TRBV4-3	NA	TRBJ2-7	NA	TGCGCCAGCAGCCCCCGGTGGGAGGGGGTCGACTACGAGCAGTACTTC	CASSPRWEGVDYEQYF
TRBV7-8	NA	TRBJ1-2	NA	TGTGCCAGCAGCTTAGGGGGGCTCTATGGCTACACCTTC	CASSLGGLYGYTF
TRBV4-3	TRBD1	TRBJ1-3	NA	TGCGCCAGCAGCCGGGACAGGGGACCTGGAAACACCATATATTTT	CASSRDRGPGNTIYF